Following are 21 T cell receptor beta chains from one sample sequenced in a study of T-cell reconstitution after alpha-beta-depleted transplantation in children. Unique molecular identifiers were used in preparing the TCRbeta library. TCRdb ran MiXCR on the PCR reads and lists one entry per CDR3 protein. Here the sample spans 540,000 or so distinct CDR3 sequences, 20% to 25% being singletons. Sequencing used PBMCs, mostly from graft donor cells, obtained 360 days after TCRalphabeta/CD19-depleted stem cell transplant. The receptors shown here come from a boy in the first two years of life who had a stem cell transplant for acute myeloid leukemia, so the T cells may come from the graft donor.

This clonotype has more than one count but fewer than ten. A much larger clone differs by one base, so this may be a read error. V gene TRBV20-1 combines with J gene TRBJ2-3; 8 bases align to TRBD1. The V and J ends lost 2 bases and 2 bases, in that order; junction bases with no gene match: 3. In germline, CDR1 is DFQATT, CDR2 SNEGSKA (reference sequence). The CDR3 has 14 residues. In nucleotides, the CDR3 is TGCAGTGCTAGACAGGGGGCCATCACAGATACGCAGTATTTT. This encodes CSARQGAITDTQYF.

The chain is built from TRBV9 and TRBJ2-5, with D unresolved. Trimming removed 2 bases from V and 4 bases from J, with 15 bases in between. The CDR3 has 15 residues. In germline, CDR1 is SGDLS, CDR2 YYNGEE. In DNA form, the CDR3 reads TGTGCCAGCAGCGTGCATGGGAATCTCGGAGAGACCCAGTACTTC. It encodes CASSVHGNLGETQYF.

This clonotype was recorded at least ten times. V gene TRBV6-5 combines with J gene TRBJ2-3, with D perhaps TRBD2 (6 bases). Germline values: CDR1 MNHEY, CDR2 SVGAGI. With 0 bases removed from V and 6 bases from J, the gap between germline ends came to 13 bases. The CDR3 is made up of 15 amino acids. The CDR3, as DNA: TGTGCCAGCAGTTACTCCGTTCTACTAGCTGATACGCAGTATTTT. Translating it yields CASSYSVLLADTQYF.

The chain is built from TRBV7-7 and TRBJ2-2; weak D call: TRBD2 (5 bases). The V end was cut by 8 bases, the J end by 1 base, with 11 bases between. Germline V gene sequence: CDR1 SSHAT, CDR2 FNYEAQ (reference sequence). CDR3 length: 14 amino acids. The CDR3 DNA is TGTGCCAGCTCGAGCGGAATGAACACCGGGGAGCTGTTTTTT. Translation: CASSSGMNTGELFF.

This clonotype has a count of ten or more. This chain joins TRBV7-2 and TRBJ1-1; TRBD1 matches 9 bases. The CDR3 is made up of 15 amino acids. J gave up 4 bases and V 5 bases, and 8 bases lay outside the gene matches. CDR1 and CDR2 (germline): SGHTA, FQGNSA. CDR3: CASSQHRGRGTEAFF. The CDR3 DNA reads TGTGCCAGCAGCCAACACAGGGGGCGGGGCACTGAAGCTTTCTTT.

This clonotype was counted only a few times. The CDR3 protein is CSVKISSYNEQFF. As DNA, the CDR3 is TGCAGCGTTAAAATAAGCTCCTACAATGAGCAGTTCTTC. The chain has TRBV29-1 and TRBJ2-1; D gene uncertain. CDR1 is SQVTM, CDR2 ANQGSEA, per germline. The CDR3 loop spans 13 amino acids. V shed 5 bases and J shed 0 bases, with 8 bases lying between them.

V is TRBV10-3 and J is TRBJ2-3; D is perhaps TRBD1 or TRBD2 (6 bases each). V gave up 3 bases and J gave up 7 bases, with 8 bases separating them. Per germline, CDR1 ENHRY and CDR2 SYGVKD. The CDR3 covers 12 residues. This CDR3 is CAISEGGNTQYF. CDR3 nucleotide sequence: TGTGCCATCAGTGAAGGGGGGAATACGCAGTATTTT.

The V gene is TRBV24-1, the J gene TRBJ2-1, with a possible D match to TRBD2 (6 bases). Germline V CDR1 and CDR2: KGHDR, SFDVKD. The CDR3 contains 16 residues. With 2 bases removed from V and 6 bases from J, the gap between germline ends came to 16 bases. This CDR3 reads CATSDWRRDRSNEQFF. The CDR3, as DNA: TGTGCCACCAGTGATTGGAGGAGGGACCGAAGCAATGAGCAGTTCTTC.

The CDR3 reads CASSPRTSGVTSETQYF. CDR3 bases: TGTGCCAGCAGCCCTCGGACTAGCGGGGTCACAAGCGAGACCCAGTACTTC. The chain employs TRBV2 and TRBJ2-5, with TRBD2 matching 12 bases. J lost 5 bases, V lost 6 bases, and 13 bases had no gene match. The CDR3 covers 17 residues. Germline V gives CDR1 SNHLY, CDR2 FYNNEI.

This clonotype was detected many times. This rearrangement joins TRBV20-1 to TRBJ2-7; 9 bases match TRBD1. V lost 1 base and J lost 5; bases outside the gene matches: 12. CDR1 is DFQATT and CDR2 is SNEGSKA in the germline V gene (reference sequence). The CDR3 length is 16 residues. The CDR3 protein is CSARAPTTRDRDEQYF. The DNA for the CDR3 is TGCAGTGCTAGAGCTCCAACCACCCGGGACAGGGACGAGCAGTACTTC.

The V gene is TRBV6-5, the J gene TRBJ2-1, with 10 bases that match TRBD2. V lost 1 base, J lost 7 bases, and 7 bases stayed unmatched. Germline V gene data show CDR1 as MNHEY and CDR2 as SVGAGI. The length of the CDR3 is 16 residues. CDR3 residues: CASSYYGSGGLNEQFF. Here the CDR3 DNA reads TGTGCCAGCAGTTACTACGGTAGCGGGGGGTTGAATGAGCAGTTCTTC.

This clonotype was seen at least ten times. The chain joins TRBV7-2 to TRBJ2-3, with D possibly matching TRBD2 (5 bases). The V gene's germline CDR1 is SGHTA and CDR2 FQGNSA. V lost 3 bases, J lost 2 bases, and 9 bases lay in between. The CDR3 length is 14 residues. The CDR3 reads CASSFDYSTDTQYF. The CDR3 DNA reads as TGTGCCAGCAGCTTCGACTATTCCACAGATACGCAGTATTTT.

This clonotype was seen at least ten times. This sequence joins TRBV15 and TRBJ2-7, with D perhaps matching TRBD1 (6 bases). CDR1 and CDR2 (germline): LNHNV, YYDKDF (reference sequence). The CDR3 runs 14 residues. Trimming took off 0 bases at V and 9 bases at J, with 15 bases between the two ends. The CDR3 nucleotides are TGTGCCACCAGCAGAGATCCAGGGGATTTTAGGCAGTACGTC. Translation gives CATSRDPGDFRQYV.

In this sample, this clonotype turned up many times. CDR3 sequence reads: CASSVEWTDQETQYF. CDR3 DNA sequence: TGTGCCAGCAGCGTAGAATGGACAGACCAAGAGACCCAGTACTTC. The rearrangement links TRBV9 to TRBJ2-5, with D possibly matching TRBD1 (6 bases). V lost 0 bases to trimming and J lost 0 bases, with 9 bases between them. The CDR3 runs to 15 residues. Germline CDR1 and CDR2: SGDLS and YYNGEE.

V usage is TRBV10-3 and J usage is TRBJ2-5; 7 bases agree with TRBD1. V lost 4 bases, J lost 1 base, and 9 bases stayed unmatched. From germline, CDR1 is ENHRY and CDR2 SYGVKD. This CDR3 region has 16 residues. This CDR3 reads CAISGQGGWVQETQYF. The CDR3 DNA follows: TGTGCCATCAGTGGACAGGGCGGATGGGTCCAAGAGACCCAGTACTTC.

This clonotype showed up just a few times. The chain employs TRBV21-1 and TRBJ2-6. TRBV21-1 is designated a pseudogene. This CDR3 has 19 amino acids. The CDR3: CASSKSQGSTGCGANVLTF. The CDR3 DNA sequence: TGTGCCAGCAGCAAATCGCAGGGATCAACTGGTTGTGGGGCCAACGTCCTGACTTTC.

This clonotype turned up a few times. The chain employs TRBV9 and TRBJ2-7, with 10 bases lining up with TRBD1. Germline V gives CDR1 SGDLS, CDR2 YYNGEE. Germline trimming cut 3 bases from V and 3 bases from J; bases unmatched to any gene: 6. CDR3 length: 15 residues. The CDR3 here is CASSGGQGIVYEQYF. CDR3 coding DNA: TGTGCCAGCAGCGGGGGACAGGGGATTGTCTACGAGCAGTACTTC.

The chain joins TRBV12-3 or TRBV12-4 to TRBJ2-7; 9 positions agree with TRBD1. V lost 3 bases and J lost 6; bases outside the gene matches: 6. The CDR3 consists of 14 residues. CDR3 sequence: CASSFGTGFSEQYV. Written as DNA, the CDR3 is TGTGCCAGCAGTTTCGGGACAGGGTTCTCCGAGCAGTACGTC.

The chain links TRBV10-3 to TRBJ2-7, with D perhaps matching TRBD1 or TRBD2 (5 bases each). The CDR3 contains 14 residues. The germline V and J ends were trimmed by 6 bases and 3 bases, with 15 bases remaining between them. Per the germline V gene, CDR1 is ENHRY and CDR2 is SYGVKD. The CDR3 DNA sequence: TGTGCCATCAGGTCCGGGACGGCATTCTACGAGCAGTACTTC. As protein: CAIRSGTAFYEQYF.

The J gene is TRBJ2-5, the V gene TRBV6-5; 8 nucleotides line up with TRBD1. The germline gives CDR1 MNHEY, CDR2 SVGAGI. V was pared by 3 bases and J by 5 bases, with 8 bases of the junction left unmatched. This CDR3 is 15 amino acids long. CDR3 bases: TGTGCCAGCAGTTATTCTCCAGGGGGCGGGGAGACCCAGTACTTC. This gives the protein CASSYSPGGGETQYF.

This clonotype was observed a few times. This chain's CDR3 is CASSLVWDRVSEAFF. The CDR3 nucleotides are TGTGCCAGCAGCTTGGTATGGGACAGGGTATCTGAAGCTTTCTTT. The chain is built from TRBV5-6 and TRBJ1-1, with 9 bases fitting TRBD1. V lost 0 bases and J lost 6; bases outside the gene matches: 6. Germline-derived CDR1 and CDR2 are SGHDT and YYEEEE. There are 15 residues in the CDR3.